This T cell receptor (beta chain) was sequenced during a study of low-dose radiotherapy and immunotherapy resistance in tumors. The germline V gene has CDR1 DFQATT and CDR2 SNEGSKA (reference sequence). This CDR3 contains 12 residues. Many counts were recorded for this clonotype. As for time point: before trial treatment. Alpha- and beta-chain coverage of first-strand cDNA came from TRAV- and TRBV-specific primers. PCR amplification of the TCRs was performed with Phusion for 20 to 25 PCR cycles, and it relied on a constant-region primer together with a V-primer adapter. One entry per CDR3 protein results from TCRdb running MiXCR on the reads. The table has around 99,000 distinct CDR3 sequences, more than 8.5% seen once.

Source: PBMCs, taken before treatment. The V gene is TRBV20-1, the J gene TRBJ1-2, with D tentatively TRBD1 (6 bases). The TCR comes from a male donor with prostate cancer. CDR3 coding DNA: TGCGGACGAAGGGCAACAGGGAGAGGCTACACCTTC. Its translation is CGRRATGRGYTF.